The 25 T cell receptor beta chains presented below share a single source sample, sequenced in a study of human T cells and chemical hapten exposure. Each CDR3 protein is one row after TCRdb ran MiXCR on the RACE reads. The table has 90,000 to 120,000 distinct CDR3 sequences, approximately 10% seen once; the top ten hold roughly 3.5%. Time point specified: patch test 1, 2 weeks after DPC sensitization. Regarding treatment: therapeutic diphenylcyclopropenone sensitization with weekly scalp DPC. The sample here was whole blood, taken in connection with sensitization to the hapten diphenylcyclopropenone (DPC). These receptors were obtained from a woman aged 40 to 49 with alopecia areata. Some clones in this sample may be carry-over from other donors' samples.

The genes are TRBV6-5 and TRBJ2-7; D is ambiguous. The V gene's germline CDR1 is MNHEY and CDR2 SVGAGI. Deletions cut 4 bases from V and 2 bases from J, with 9 bases between. The CDR3 length is 13 residues. CDR3 loop: CASSSRATYEQYF. The CDR3 coding sequence is TGTGCCAGCAGTTCTAGGGCCACCTACGAGCAGTACTTC.

This clonotype showed up many times. Here the CDR3 reads CASRTGGFQDTIYF. The CDR3 DNA is TGTGCCAGCAGAACCGGGGGGTTCCAAGACACCATATATTTT. This chain links TRBV28 with TRBJ1-3; TRBD1 is a possible D gene (5 bases). Trimming cost V 6 bases and J 8 bases, with 17 bases left between them. The CDR3 covers 14 residues. CDR1 and CDR2 from the germline V gene are MDHEN and SYDVKM.

The J gene is TRBJ1-4, the V gene TRBV6-2 or TRBV6-3; 9 positions agree with TRBD1. CDR3 length: 17 amino acids. CDR1 MNHEY and CDR2 SVGEGT come from the germline V gene. With 0 bases clipped from V and 6 bases from J, the junction kept 8 bases outside the gene matches. CDR3 sequence: CASSYSNPGQGHEKLFF. Written as DNA, the CDR3 is TGTGCCAGCAGTTACTCAAACCCGGGACAGGGTCATGAAAAACTGTTTTTT.

In its sample, this clonotype was seen many times. The chain recombines TRBV28 with TRBJ2-7; 9 bases match TRBD2. Germline V gives CDR1 MDHEN, CDR2 SYDVKM. CDR3 size: 15 residues. With V trimmed by 5 bases and J by 0 bases, 5 bases remained unmatched. CDR3 bases: TGTGCCAGCAGTCGACGTAGCGGGAGCTCCTACGAGCAGTACTTC. This translates into CASSRRSGSSYEQYF.

This clonotype was detected only a few times. This chain links TRBV18 with TRBJ2-3; D is ambiguous. The CDR3 covers 14 residues. The ends were cut back, 6 bases at V and 3 bases at J, with 13 bases in the middle. Germline V gene sequence: CDR1 KGHSH, CDR2 LQKENI. The DNA of the CDR3 is TGTGCCAGCTCTCGGGCCCTAGAGACAGATACGCAGTATTTT. Encoded protein: CASSRALETDTQYF. The variable domain in full, with the rest retrieved from reference TRBV18 and TRBJ2-3, is NAGVMQNPRHLVRRRGQEARLRCSPMKGHSHVYWYRQLPEEGLKFMVYLQKENIIDESGMPKERFSAEFPKEGPSILRIQQVVRGDSAAYFCASSRALETDTQYFGPGTRLTVL.

In this sample, this clonotype turned up many times. The gene calls are TRBV18 and TRBJ2-1, with TRBD2 identical over 9 bases. Germline V lookup: CDR1 KGHSH, CDR2 LQKENI. Trimming at V came to 3 bases and at J to 1 base, leaving 10 bases not matched to a gene. The CDR3 covers 18 residues. CDR3 sequence reads: CASSPLLSGSGSYNEQFF. CDR3 nucleotide sequence: TGTGCCAGCTCACCCCTCCTTAGCGGGAGCGGTTCCTACAATGAGCAGTTCTTC.

DNA of the CDR3: TGTGCCAGCTCACCTTCCGGGGGGAATTCACCCCTCCACTTT. Translating it yields CASSPSGGNSPLHF. J is TRBJ1-6 and V is TRBV18, with a tentative D call TRBD1 (5 bases). Trimming pared 3 bases from V and 7 bases from J, leaving 10 bases between. Per germline, CDR1 KGHSH and CDR2 LQKENI. The CDR3 length is 14 residues.

In this sample, this clonotype turned up many times. V and J are TRBV12-3 or TRBV12-4 and TRBJ1-1; possibly TRBD1 for D (6 bases). The CDR3 consists of 15 residues. Deletions cut 7 bases from V and 4 bases from J, with 19 bases between. The CDR3 loop is CASTMAGAGSTEAFF. CDR3 DNA: TGTGCCAGCACTATGGCGGGGGCGGGGAGCACTGAAGCTTTCTTT.

The chain couples TRBV20-1 to TRBJ2-3; TRBD2 agrees at 11 bases. This CDR3 spans 16 amino acids. Germline lookup yields CDR1 DFQATT and CDR2 SNEGSKA (reference sequence). Trimming removed 1 base from V and 5 bases from J; junction bases left unmatched: 8. This chain's CDR3 is CSARVHSGRAEDTQYF. The CDR3 DNA follows: TGCAGTGCTAGAGTCCATAGCGGGAGGGCCGAAGATACGCAGTATTTT.

The genes are TRBV14 and TRBJ2-5; 10 bases line up with TRBD1. Germline assignment: CDR1 SGHDN and CDR2 FVKESK. V was pared by 2 bases and J by 5 bases, with 14 bases of the junction left unmatched. The CDR3 extends over 18 amino acids. CDR3 sequence: CASSQISSTGGWKETQYF. In nucleotides, the CDR3 is TGTGCCAGCAGCCAAATATCTTCGACAGGGGGCTGGAAGGAGACCCAGTACTTC. The full variable domain, its missing parts supplied by reference TRBV14 and TRBJ2-5, is EAGVTQFPSHSVIEKGQTVTLRCDPISGHDNLYWYRRVMGKEIKFLLHFVKESKQDESGMPNNRFLAERTGGTYSTLKVQPAELEDSGVYFCASSQISSTGGWKETQYFGPGTRLLVL.

This clonotype was seen at least ten times. This rearrangement joins TRBV7-3 to TRBJ1-5; the D is unclear. This CDR3 has 13 amino acids. The germline V gene encodes CDR1 SGHTA and CDR2 FQGTGA. V lost 3 bases and J lost 1, with 4 bases in between. As DNA, the CDR3 is TGTGCCAGCAGCTTTGGCAGCAATCAGCCCCAGCATTTT. Protein: CASSFGSNQPQHF.

This clonotype was counted at least ten times. V gene TRBV4-3 combines with J gene TRBJ2-7; D is undetermined. Looked up from germline, CDR1 is LGHNA and CDR2 is YSLEER. This CDR3 is 14 amino acids long. V lost 3 bases, J lost 1 base, and 10 bases lay in between. The CDR3 DNA reads as TGCGCCAGCAGCCAGATCGGGCTTTCCTACGAGCAGTACTTC. Translation: CASSQIGLSYEQYF.

The chain has TRBV29-1 and TRBJ2-7; D call uncertain. There are 13 residues in the CDR3. Germline loops: CDR1 SQVTM, CDR2 ANQGSEA. Deletions cut 7 bases from V and 2 bases from J, with 15 bases between. The CDR3 DNA reads as TGCAGCGCCCTGGGGTTACCTACCTACGAGCAGTACTTC. Translating it yields CSALGLPTYEQYF.

This clonotype occurred a few times. CDR3 nucleotides: TGCGCCAGCACCCCCGGCCATTCTCTTACAGATACGCAGTATTTT. It yields the protein CASTPGHSLTDTQYF. The chain uses TRBV4-1 and TRBJ2-3; unclear D gene. V dropped 7 bases and J dropped 3 bases, with 17 bases sitting between them. CDR3 length: 15 residues. Per the germline V gene, CDR1 is MGHRA and CDR2 is YSYEKL.

The rearrangement joins TRBV9 to TRBJ1-1; D is unclear. V lost 1 base, J lost 1 base, and 5 bases lay in between. This CDR3 is built from 13 residues. Germline loops: CDR1 SGDLS, CDR2 YYNGEE. CDR3 sequence: CASSVNPNTEAFF. The CDR3 nucleotides read TGTGCCAGCAGCGTAAACCCGAACACTGAAGCTTTCTTT.

This clonotype has a count of ten or more. The genes are TRBV4-3 and TRBJ1-2; a possible D gene is TRBD1 (5 bases). CDR3 length: 17 residues. Germline V CDR1 and CDR2: LGHNA, YSLEER. V gave up 0 bases and J gave up 4 bases, with 18 bases separating them. This CDR3 reads CASSQDEVGQGAYGYTF. For the CDR3, the DNA is TGCGCCAGCAGCCAAGATGAGGTGGGCCAAGGGGCCTATGGCTACACCTTC.

The chain combines TRBV6-5 with TRBJ1-2, with D perhaps TRBD1 (6 bases). CDR1 is MNHEY, CDR2 SVGAGI, per germline. The germline V and J ends were trimmed by 7 bases and 7 bases, with 19 bases remaining between them. This CDR3 has 14 amino acids. The DNA for the CDR3 is TGTGCCAGCACACCCTTGGGGGGGCTGGCTGGCTACACCTTC. As protein: CASTPLGGLAGYTF.

This clonotype was seen only a few times. The chain joins TRBV10-3 to TRBJ2-1, with TRBD2 as a possible D gene (7 bases). Germline CDR1 is ENHRY and CDR2 is SYGVKD. The CDR3 spans 13 residues. V lost 3 bases and J 6 bases, leaving 9 bases between the germline ends. CDR3 bases: TGTGCCATCAGTGACGGGGGGCTCAATGAGCAGTTCTTC. This sequence encodes CAISDGGLNEQFF.

This clonotype was counted between two and nine times. The J gene is TRBJ2-7, the V gene TRBV5-1, with 9 bases aligning to TRBD1. The CDR3 covers 15 residues. After removal of 3 bases from V and 6 bases from J, the junction contained 10 bases not matched to a gene. In germline, CDR1 is SGHRS, CDR2 YFSETQ. The chain's CDR3 is CASSWGTGSVGEQYF. CDR3 nucleotides: TGCGCCAGCAGCTGGGGGACAGGGTCAGTTGGCGAGCAGTACTTC.

In its sample, this clonotype was seen many times. The chain uses TRBV7-8 and TRBJ2-5, with D hard to call. Trimming cost V 4 bases and J 5 bases, with 11 bases left between them. Germline CDR1 SGHVS, CDR2 FQNEAQ. This CDR3 comprises 13 residues. CDR3 DNA sequence: TGTGCCAGCAGCTATTTATTTTCGGAGACCCAGTACTTC. Translation: CASSYLFSETQYF.

This clonotype was seen at least ten times. This chain connects TRBV11-3 to TRBJ2-7, with D tentatively TRBD2 (5 bases). Per germline, CDR1 SGHNT and CDR2 YENEEA. Trimming removed 5 bases at V and 0 bases at J, with 8 bases between. This CDR3 contains 13 residues. The CDR3 protein is CASSQEDSYEQYF. The CDR3 coding sequence is TGTGCCAGCAGCCAGGAGGACTCCTACGAGCAGTACTTC. The full variable domain, in which reference TRBV11-3 and TRBJ2-7 provide the parts outside the CDR3, is EAGVVQSPRYKIIEKKQPVAFWCNPISGHNTLYWYLQNLGQGPELLIRYENEEAVDDSQLPKDRFSAERLKGVDSTLKIQPAELGDSAVYLCASSQEDSYEQYFGPGTRLTVT.

V gene TRBV4-2 combines with J gene TRBJ2-2; TRBD2 is a possible D gene (6 bases). The germline CDR1 and CDR2 sequences are LGHNA and YNFKEQ. The CDR3 runs 16 residues. The ends were cut back, 1 base at V and 2 bases at J, with 11 bases in the middle. DNA of the CDR3: TGTGCCAGCAGCCAAGTTGCTAGCGTTAACACCGGGGAGCTGTTTTTT. Protein: CASSQVASVNTGELFF.

The sample holds a few counts of this clonotype. The V call is TRBV5-6, the J call TRBJ2-7; D is undetermined. CDR1 is SGHDT, CDR2 YYEEEE, per germline. CDR3 length equals 15 residues. V was trimmed by 2 bases and J by 3 bases, leaving 15 bases between them. The chain's CDR3 is CASSFRRYENYEQYF. CDR3 bases: TGTGCCAGCAGCTTTCGGAGATACGAAAACTACGAGCAGTACTTC.

The chain is built from TRBV18 and TRBJ2-7; a weak D match, TRBD1 (5 bases). Looked up from germline, CDR1 is KGHSH and CDR2 is LQKENI. The CDR3 covers 12 residues. The ends were cut back, 6 bases at V and 3 bases at J, with 9 bases in the middle. CDR3 sequence reads: CASSLRDYEQYF. The CDR3 DNA is TGTGCCAGCTCGCTCAGGGACTACGAGCAGTACTTC.

This chain joins TRBV30 and TRBJ1-1; no clear D. The germline V and J ends were trimmed by 0 bases and 7 bases, with 9 bases remaining between them. The CDR3 consists of 12 residues. The V gene's germline CDR1 is GTSNPN and CDR2 SVGIG (reference sequence). The CDR3 DNA reads as TGTGCCTGGAGTGTAGGGCAGGTTGAAGCTTTCTTT. Protein: CAWSVGQVEAFF.